The clone carrying this T cell receptor (beta chain) was detected a few times. What it binds is unknown. Averaging around 120 mL, one heparinised blood draw was given by each donor. Each of the sorted populations had a purity greater than 95%. cDNA synthesis used the whole RNA isolate, giving expressed TCRB sequences. Using immunoSEQ multiplex PCR, the repertoire was profiled, and TCRdb retains in-frame clones only, with some absent. There are over 300,000 clones in the sample; approximately 8% occur only once, and less than 0.45% lies in the top ten. Germline values: CDR1 MNHEY, CDR2 SVGAGI. V lost 5 bases, J lost 3 bases, and 12 bases lay in between. The CDR3 is made up of 14 amino acids. The data originate from a study of beta chain features in type 1 diabetes. Study findings and constraints: PCR may have favored shorter templates equally in patients and controls.

The source is a woman under 30 in good health. The specimen sequenced was central memory CD4+ T cells from blood. This chain joins TRBV6-5 and TRBJ2-3; the D is unclear. The CDR3 protein is CASSEYARTDTQYF. For the CDR3, the DNA is TGTGCCAGCAGTGAATACGCCCGAACAGATACGCAGTATTTT.